This T cell receptor beta chain was profiled in a study of T-cell memory formation after mild COVID-19. This clonotype was found a few times. Using its own MiXCR run on the 5' RACE reads, TCRdb lists one record per CDR3 protein. Among 450,000 to 700,000 distinct CDR3 sequences listed, under 20% were seen once. V was clipped by 1 base and J by 0 bases, with 13 bases between them. This CDR3 region has 17 residues. This clonotype was obtained from an adult woman who had mild COVID-19 (a few samples of this study predate the infection). Cell type and time point are not known. The chain is built from TRBV12-3 or TRBV12-4 and TRBJ2-1, with a possible D match to TRBD1 (5 bases). The source material was PBMCs or a T cell subset sorted from them (not recorded which). CDR3 nucleotides: TGTGCCAGCAGTTTAGGGCAAGGGGTTCTCTCCTACAATGAGCAGTTCTTC. Its translation: CASSLGQGVLSYNEQFF.